A single sample is the source of the 20 T cell receptor beta chains below, sequenced in a study of blood T cells in healthy people across ages. Next came a second PCR, run for about 6 to 11 cycles, which used a sample-barcoded 5' primer along with a J-beta primer mix. Each CDR3 protein is one row after TCRdb ran MiXCR on the 5' RACE reads. The sample shows approximately 320,000 distinct CDR3 sequences, roughly a quarter of them seen only once. Material: blood. Source of these receptors: a woman aged 70-85 years in good health.

The chain uses TRBV19 and TRBJ2-1; perhaps TRBD2 as D (5 bases). The CDR3 is 12 residues long. The ends were cut back, 3 bases at V and 7 bases at J, with 7 bases in the middle. Per germline, CDR1 LNHDA and CDR2 SQIVND (reference sequence). The CDR3, as DNA: TGTGCCAGTAGTATTAGAGGGAATGAGCAGTTCTTC. As protein: CASSIRGNEQFF.

This chain connects TRBV6-5 to TRBJ2-2, with D possibly matching TRBD1 (5 bases). The CDR3 spans 15 residues. Germline CDR1 MNHEY, CDR2 SVGAGI. Trimming pared 9 bases from V and 3 bases from J, leaving 17 bases between. The CDR3 reads CASSGQGPHTGELFF. CDR3 DNA: TGTGCCAGTTCAGGGCAGGGTCCCCACACCGGGGAGCTGTTTTTT.

The genes are TRBV2 and TRBJ2-5; the match to TRBD1 covers 10 bases. Trimming removed 3 bases from V and 5 bases from J; junction bases left unmatched: 6. CDR1 is SNHLY and CDR2 is FYNNEI in the germline V gene. The CDR3 is 15 amino acids. The CDR3 region is CASSETGGAQETQYF. The DNA for the CDR3 is TGTGCCAGCAGTGAGACAGGGGGCGCGCAGGAGACCCAGTACTTC.

As concerns this clonotype: A much more abundant neighbour one base away suggests this may be a read error. V is TRBV7-3 and J is TRBJ2-5; no clear D. The germline V gene has CDR1 SGHTA and CDR2 FQGTGA. The CDR3 totals 14 residues. CDR3 residues: CAGSQDPQQETQYF. CDR3 nucleotide sequence: TGTGCCGGCAGCCAGGACCCCCAGCAAGAGACCCAGTACTTC.

This clonotype was observed a few times. The rearrangement links TRBV4-1 to TRBJ2-6, with 9 nucleotides matching TRBD1. CDR1 and CDR2 (germline): MGHRA, YSYEKL. V lost 1 base to trimming and J lost 1 base; unmatched junction nucleotides: 11. CDR3 size: 20 residues. CDR3 residues: CASSQVGQRDRASGANVLTF. DNA of the CDR3: TGCGCCAGCAGCCAAGTGGGGCAGAGGGACAGGGCTTCTGGGGCCAACGTCCTGACTTTC.

The genes are TRBV12-3 or TRBV12-4 and TRBJ2-7, with 7 positions matching TRBD2. The tail of the sequence fits TRBJ2-1 better, so the J call may be wrong. CDR3 size: 14 residues. This chain's CDR3 is CASRASGINNEQFF. CDR3 in DNA: TGTGCCAGCAGGGCGAGCGGGATCAACAATGAGCAGTTCTTC.

The chain joins TRBV7-9 to TRBJ1-1; D remains ambiguous. The germline V gene encodes CDR1 SEHNR and CDR2 FQNEAQ (reference sequence). Trimming left V 3 bases short and J 4 bases short, with 12 bases between. CDR3 length equals 14 residues. The DNA of the CDR3 is TGTGCCAGCAGCTTCACATACGGTTTCACTGAAGCTTTCTTT. As protein: CASSFTYGFTEAFF. Full variable domain (missing parts from reference TRBV7-9 and TRBJ1-1): DTGVSQNPRHKITKRGQNVTFRCDPISEHNRLYWYRQTLGQGPEFLTYFQNEAQLEKSRLLSDRFSAERPKGSFSTLEIQRTEQGDSAMYLCASSFTYGFTEAFFGQGTRLTVV.

V gene TRBV9 combines with J gene TRBJ2-5; 10 nucleotides align to TRBD2. CDR1 is SGDLS, CDR2 YYNGEE, per germline. The CDR3 runs to 16 residues. Trimming at V came to 4 bases and at J to 5 bases, leaving 11 bases not matched to a gene. Written as DNA, the CDR3 is TGTGCCAGCAGCCTTGGGACTAGCGTACTTGGGGAGACCCAGTACTTC. Protein: CASSLGTSVLGETQYF.

This clonotype was seen more than once but under ten times. V gene TRBV28 combines with J gene TRBJ2-7, with 7 bases that match TRBD1. Per the germline V gene, CDR1 is MDHEN and CDR2 is SYDVKM. The junction had 11 bases not matched to a gene; V was cut back by 6 bases and J by 3 bases. This CDR3 contains 15 residues. The DNA for the CDR3 is TGTGCCAGCAGCAACCCCAAGGGACAGCGCTACGAGCAGTACTTC. The encoded protein is CASSNPKGQRYEQYF.

This clonotype came up many times. V gene TRBV28 combines with J gene TRBJ2-4; the match to TRBD2 covers 10 bases. The V and J ends lost 4 bases and 7 bases, in that order; junction bases with no gene match: 10. The CDR3 consists of 16 residues. The germline CDR1 and CDR2 sequences are MDHEN and SYDVKM. CDR3 in amino acids: CASSSRASGSRNIQYF. The CDR3 DNA is TGTGCCAGCAGTTCTCGGGCTAGCGGGAGCAGGAACATTCAGTACTTC.

This clonotype was picked up a small number of times. The J gene is TRBJ2-7, the V gene TRBV19; 11 bases are a match to TRBD2. V lost 7 bases to trimming and J lost 2 bases; unmatched junction nucleotides: 4. Germline V gene sequence: CDR1 LNHDA, CDR2 SQIVND (reference sequence). The CDR3 is 14 amino acids. Here the CDR3 DNA reads TGTGCCAGTACCGGGACTAGCGGCACCTACGAGCAGTACTTC. Its translation is CASTGTSGTYEQYF.

This clonotype has a count of ten or more. The CDR3 nucleotides are TGCAGCGTTCGTATTCCCTCCTACGAGCAGTACTTC. Amino acids: CSVRIPSYEQYF. The chain uses TRBV29-1 and TRBJ2-7; no reliable D call. This CDR3 is built from 12 residues. Germline-derived CDR1 and CDR2 are SQVTM and ANQGSEA. Between the trimmed V and J ends, which lost 5 bases and 0 bases, there was a span of 8 bases.

This clonotype was seen a single time. The chain is built from TRBV5-1 and TRBJ1-5, with D possibly matching TRBD1 (6 bases). V was clipped by 4 bases and J by 3 bases, with 17 bases between them. The length of the CDR3 is 16 residues. From germline, CDR1 is SGHRS and CDR2 YFSETQ. For the CDR3, the DNA is TGCGCCAGCAGCGTTTACAGGGTTCCAGACAATCAGCCCCAGCATTTT. This translates into CASSVYRVPDNQPQHF. The variable domain in full, with the rest retrieved from reference TRBV5-1 and TRBJ1-5, is KAGVTQTPRYLIKTRGQQVTLSCSPISGHRSVSWYQQTPGQGLQFLFEYFSETQRNKGNFPGRFSGRQFSNSRSEMNVSTLELGDSALYLCASSVYRVPDNQPQHFGDGTRLSIL.

This clonotype has only a few counts. This sequence joins TRBV4-1 and TRBJ2-5; 7 bases line up with TRBD1. Per the germline V gene, CDR1 is MGHRA and CDR2 is YSYEKL. This CDR3 has 16 residues. Trimming removed 0 bases from V and 4 bases from J; junction bases left unmatched: 8. Written as DNA, the CDR3 is TGCGCCAGCAGCCAAGAAAGAGAAGGGGGCACAGAGACCCAGTACTTC. Translated, it gives CASSQEREGGTETQYF.

CDR3 residues: CAIGAGRSLETQYF. CDR3 DNA sequence: TGTGCCATCGGTGCCGGGAGGTCGTTAGAGACCCAGTACTTC. The chain uses TRBV7-2 and TRBJ2-5, with 7 bases lining up with TRBD2. Germline CDR1 SGHTA, CDR2 FQGNSA. The ends lost 10 bases at V and 4 bases at J; junction bases unmatched: 12. CDR3 size: 14 residues.

V gene TRBV20-1 combines with J gene TRBJ2-7; perhaps TRBD1 as D (7 bases). The germline V and J ends were trimmed by 5 bases and 5 bases, with 16 bases remaining between them. The germline gives CDR1 DFQATT, CDR2 SNEGSKA (reference sequence). The CDR3 extends over 13 amino acids. This chain's CDR3 is CSAPRQGGDEQYF. As DNA, the CDR3 is TGCAGTGCTCCGCGACAGGGAGGAGACGAGCAGTACTTC.

V and J are TRBV2 and TRBJ2-1; TRBD2 is a possible D gene (7 bases). There are 16 residues in the CDR3. Germline assignment: CDR1 SNHLY and CDR2 FYNNEI. Trimming removed 7 bases at V and 6 bases at J, with 22 bases between. CDR3 sequence reads: CASTPRGATSGNEQFF. CDR3 DNA: TGTGCCAGCACCCCCCGGGGGGCTACGTCAGGCAATGAGCAGTTCTTC.

A remark on this clonotype: At one boundary the junction diverges from the germline segment, which might be a read error. This sequence joins TRBV12-3 or TRBV12-4 and TRBJ2-2; a possible D gene is TRBD2 (5 bases). The CDR3 extends over 15 amino acids. This CDR3 reads CASSLGTFLTGELVF. For the CDR3, the DNA is TGTGCCAGCAGTTTAGGGACTTTCCTGACCGGGGAGCTGGTTTTT.

With respect to this clonotype: A read error may produce the germline difference seen at one junction end. V and J are TRBV7-2 and TRBJ1-5; no reliable D call. The length of the CDR3 is 13 residues. The V gene's germline CDR1 is SGHTA and CDR2 FQGNSA. DNA of the CDR3: TGTGCCAGCAGCCTTTCCTTGGGAGAGCCACAGCATTTT. It is translated as CASSLSLGEPQHF.

To note about this clonotype: At one end, the junction sequence differs from germline, possibly due to a read error. The chain joins TRBV7-6 to TRBJ1-2; perhaps TRBD1 as D (6 bases). Per the germline V gene, CDR1 is SGHVS and CDR2 is FNYEAQ. The CDR3 extends over 12 amino acids. This CDR3 is CASSRDTYGHTF. The CDR3 region has the DNA TGTGCCAGCAGCCGGGACACGTATGGCCACACCTTC.